A single sample is the source of the 10 T cell receptor beta chains below, sequenced in a study of T-cell reconstitution after alpha-beta-depleted transplantation in children. The TCRbeta library incorporated unique molecular identifiers. TCRdb re-called the PCR reads with MiXCR, one entry per CDR3 protein. In the table there are under 750,000 distinct CDR3 sequences, 23% of which are singletons. The source was PBMCs, mostly from graft donor cells, collected 360 days after TCRalphabeta/CD19-depleted stem cell transplant. These receptors were obtained from a boy younger than two who had a stem cell transplant for acute myeloid leukemia, so the T cells may come from the graft donor.

In its sample, this clonotype was seen a few times. The chain uses TRBV2 and TRBJ2-7; D unclear. Deletions cut 4 bases from V and 0 bases from J, with 13 bases between. This CDR3 spans 15 amino acids. Germline CDR1 is SNHLY and CDR2 is FYNNEI. CDR3 protein: CASSALRASSYEQYV. The CDR3 DNA reads TGTGCCAGCAGTGCTCTACGGGCAAGCTCCTACGAGCAGTACGTC.

The chain employs TRBV12-3 or TRBV12-4 and TRBJ2-5, with 11 bases fitting TRBD1. The V segment lost 5 bases and the J segment 8 bases; nucleotides outside the gene matches: 4. The CDR3 is 13 amino acids. CDR3 amino acids: CASSPWTGGTQYF. CDR3 nucleotide sequence: TGTGCCAGCAGTCCGTGGACAGGGGGCACCCAGTACTTC.

This clonotype was counted at least ten times. The rearrangement links TRBV7-6 to TRBJ2-5; no clear D. The CDR3 runs to 14 residues. Germline-derived CDR1 and CDR2 are SGHVS and FNYEAQ. The V and J ends lost 0 bases and 2 bases respectively, with 7 bases between them. CDR3 DNA: TGTGCCAGCAGCTTAGCTTTAGGACAAGAGACCCAGTACTTC. It codes for CASSLALGQETQYF.

This clonotype has ten or more counts. CDR3 DNA sequence: TGCAGTGCTAGGAGGACAGGGGAAAAACTGTTTTTT. It encodes CSARRTGEKLFF. The chain couples TRBV20-1 to TRBJ1-4; 8 positions match TRBD1. J gave up 8 bases and V 3 bases, and 2 bases lay outside the gene matches. The CDR3 spans 12 residues. Germline CDR1 is DFQATT and CDR2 is SNEGSKA (reference sequence).

The chain combines TRBV5-4 with TRBJ1-5, with 9 positions matching TRBD1. CDR1 and CDR2 from the germline V gene are SGHNT and YYREEE (reference sequence). The J segment lost 4 bases and the V segment lost 0 bases, leaving 5 bases of the junction unmatched. The CDR3 is made up of 16 amino acids. CDR3 sequence reads: CASSLAPGTGNQPQHF. The CDR3 coding sequence is TGTGCCAGCAGCTTGGCTCCCGGGACAGGGAATCAGCCCCAGCATTTT.

This clonotype was recorded many times. The gene calls are TRBV29-1 and TRBJ2-3; 7 nucleotides align to TRBD1. V lost 7 bases to trimming and J lost 2 bases; unmatched junction nucleotides: 6. This CDR3 is built from 13 residues. Germline CDR1 is SQVTM and CDR2 is ANQGSEA. Written as DNA, the CDR3 is TGCAGCGCCGGGGACAGATTCACAGATACGCAGTATTTT. Its protein product is CSAGDRFTDTQYF.

The chain carries TRBV14 and TRBJ2-3; 7 bases are a match to TRBD2. J gave up 13 bases and V 1 base, and 5 bases lay outside the gene matches. The CDR3 is made up of 12 amino acids. Germline V gives CDR1 SGHDN, CDR2 FVKESK. This chain's CDR3 is CASSQGRGREYF. The CDR3, as DNA: TGTGCCAGCAGCCAAGGCCGGGGGAGGGAGTATTTT.

This clonotype was picked up many times. CDR3 amino acids: CASSLDRDTQYF. The CDR3 DNA is TGTGCCAGCAGCTTGGACCGAGATACGCAGTATTTT. The V call is TRBV5-6, the J call TRBJ2-3, with D unclear. Trimming cost V 0 bases and J 5 bases, with 4 bases left between them. CDR1 and CDR2 from the germline V gene are SGHDT and YYEEEE. The CDR3 is 12 residues long.

The chain combines TRBV4-3 with TRBJ1-2; possible D gene TRBD1, 6 bases. Germline CDR1 reads LGHNA; CDR2 reads YSLEER. CDR3 length: 16 residues. V was cut by 0 bases and J by 8 bases, with 19 bases left in between. The CDR3 spells CASSQEGRWGAHGYTF. The CDR3 DNA sequence: TGCGCCAGCAGCCAAGAGGGTAGGTGGGGGGCGCACGGCTACACCTTC.

In its sample, this clonotype was seen a few times. V usage is TRBV11-2 and J usage is TRBJ1-2; TRBD1 matches at 10 bases. Germline loops: CDR1 SGHAT, CDR2 FQNNGV. The CDR3 is 15 amino acids. The ends lost 7 bases at V and 5 bases at J; junction bases unmatched: 10. The CDR3 bases are TGTGCCAGCACACCCTTCCGGGACAGGGGTTATGGCTACACCTTC. This gives the protein CASTPFRDRGYGYTF.